This paragraph covers one T cell receptor beta chain sequence. A much larger clonotype is one base distant, so this may be a read error. The data derive from a study of blood T cells in healthy people across ages. CDR1 and CDR2 (germline): SGHVS, FQNEAQ. The CDR3 has 15 residues. Primers used in a second PCR of about 6 to 11 cycles were a sample-barcoded 5' primer and a J-beta primer mix. TCRdb itself ran the 5' RACE reads through MiXCR, one entry per CDR3 protein. The sample has approximately 810,000 distinct CDR3 sequences, under 30% seen once. V and J are TRBV7-8 and TRBJ2-7; D is unclear. This TCR was recovered from a woman at least 80 years old in good health. The source material was blood. Here the CDR3 reads CASSRDRFRAYEQHF. Written as DNA, the CDR3 is TGTGCCAGCAGCCGAGACCGCTTTAGAGCCTACGAGCAGCACTTC.